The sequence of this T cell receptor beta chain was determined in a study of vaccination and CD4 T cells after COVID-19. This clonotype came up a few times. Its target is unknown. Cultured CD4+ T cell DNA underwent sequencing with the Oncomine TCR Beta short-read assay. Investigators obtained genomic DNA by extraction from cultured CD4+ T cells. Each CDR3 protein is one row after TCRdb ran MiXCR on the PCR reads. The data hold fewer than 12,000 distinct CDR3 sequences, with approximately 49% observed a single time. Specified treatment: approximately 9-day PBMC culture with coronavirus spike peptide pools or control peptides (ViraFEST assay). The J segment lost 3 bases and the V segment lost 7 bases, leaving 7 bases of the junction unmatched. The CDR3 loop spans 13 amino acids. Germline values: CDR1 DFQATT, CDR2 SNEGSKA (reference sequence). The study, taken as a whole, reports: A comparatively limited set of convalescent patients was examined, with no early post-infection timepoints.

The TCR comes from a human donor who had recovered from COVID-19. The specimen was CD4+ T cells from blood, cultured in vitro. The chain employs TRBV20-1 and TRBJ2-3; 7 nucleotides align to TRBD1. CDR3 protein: CSVRDSYTDTQYF. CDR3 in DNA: TGCAGTGTCAGGGACAGTTATACAGATACGCAGTATTTT.